The 20 T cell receptor beta chains given below trace back to one sample, sequenced in a study of T cell responses to AZD1222 COVID-19 vaccine. The method was immunoSEQ multiplex PCR; TCRdb's version includes in-frame clones alone and lacks a portion of them. The sample contains more than 35,000 clones, 75% to 85% of which appear only once. Here the sequenced sample was peripheral blood, taken on day 0 of AZD1222 vaccination. The origin of the receptors is an adult in good health.

This clone was found once. The chain employs TRBV19 and TRBJ2-2; the D gene could be TRBD1 or TRBD2 (7 bases each). Germline V gene data show CDR1 as LNHDA and CDR2 as SQIVND (reference sequence). The CDR3 has 15 residues. V was trimmed by 6 bases and J by 6 bases, leaving 17 bases between them. CDR3: CASRPQGRGSGELFF. The CDR3 coding sequence is TGTGCCAGTAGACCACAGGGGAGGGGGTCCGGGGAGCTGTTTTTT.

The V gene is TRBV3-1 (or the pseudogene TRBV3-2), the J gene TRBJ2-5, with D tentatively TRBD1 or TRBD2 (5 bases each). The CDR3 is 14 residues long. The V end lost 0 bases, the J end lost 4 bases, and 9 bases lay between the germline ends. Germline CDR1 is LGHDT and CDR2 is YNNKEL (reference sequence). The CDR3 loop is CASSQDPGPETQYF. CDR3 DNA sequence: TGTGCCAGCAGCCAAGACCCGGGACCAGAGACCCAGTACTTC.

This clone was detected ten times or more. This chain uses TRBV5-6 with TRBJ1-3; TRBD1 matches 9 bases. With 4 bases clipped from V and 7 bases from J, the junction kept 6 bases outside the gene matches. In germline, CDR1 is SGHDT, CDR2 YYEEEE. The CDR3 has 14 amino acids. CDR3 amino acids: CASSRGQGSNTIYF. CDR3 nucleotides: TGTGCCAGCAGCCGGGGACAGGGTAGCAACACCATATATTTT.

The chain uses TRBV11-3 and TRBJ2-1; TRBD2 matches 10 bases. CDR1 and CDR2 (germline): SGHNT, YENEEA. The V gene end was trimmed by 5 bases and the J gene end by 6 bases; junction bases not matched to a gene: 4. CDR3 length: 14 residues. In DNA, the CDR3 is TGTGCCAGCAGCGGTGAGCGGGGGGGCAATGAGCAGTTCTTC. This sequence encodes CASSGERGGNEQFF.

This chain links TRBV19 with TRBJ2-7, with 9 bases identical to TRBD1. Trimming at V came to 2 bases and at J to 2 bases, leaving 4 bases not matched to a gene. Germline V CDR1 and CDR2: LNHDA, SQIVND (reference sequence). The length of the CDR3 is 15 residues. The CDR3 nucleotides read TGTGCCAGTAGTATACACAGGGGGCAGACCTACGAGCAGTACTTC. This sequence encodes CASSIHRGQTYEQYF.

V is TRBV11-2 and J is TRBJ2-2; TRBD1 might be the D (6 bases). The CDR3 sequence is 17 residues long. Between the trimmed V and J ends, which lost 3 bases and 3 bases, there was a span of 17 bases. From germline, CDR1 is SGHAT and CDR2 FQNNGV. CDR3 coding DNA: TGTGCCAGCAGCTTGCGGGTCCCACAGGGATACACCGGGGAGCTGTTTTTT. This encodes CASSLRVPQGYTGELFF.

The gene calls are TRBV11-3 and TRBJ2-1; D might be TRBD1 or TRBD2, each matching 6 bases. Germline V gene data show CDR1 as SGHNT and CDR2 as YENEEA. This CDR3 spans 16 amino acids. V was trimmed by 1 base and J by 2 bases, leaving 12 bases between them. CDR3 sequence reads: CASSLVGGNTYNEQFF. The DNA of the CDR3 is TGTGCCAGCAGCTTAGTAGGGGGGAATACCTACAATGAGCAGTTCTTC.

This clone was observed a few times. The rearrangement joins TRBV29-1 to TRBJ2-2, with 7 bases matching TRBD2. Germline loops: CDR1 SQVTM, CDR2 ANQGSEA. The CDR3 contains 14 residues. V lost 7 bases to trimming and J lost 0 bases; unmatched junction nucleotides: 5. DNA of the CDR3: TGCAGCGCCACTGGACTAGCGAACACCGGGGAGCTGTTTTTT. Residues: CSATGLANTGELFF.

The sample holds one count of this clone. The rearrangement links TRBV30 to TRBJ1-4; D uncertain. The CDR3 loop spans 13 amino acids. V was cut by 5 bases and J by 8 bases, with 15 bases left in between. Germline V gives CDR1 GTSNPN, CDR2 SVGIG (reference sequence). CDR3 sequence reads: CAWEHPAEEKLFF. CDR3 coding DNA: TGTGCCTGGGAACACCCTGCGGAGGAAAAACTGTTTTTT. Supplemented by reference TRBV30 and TRBJ1-4, the full variable domain reads SQTIHQWPATLVQPVGSPLSLECTVEGTSNPNLYWYRQAAGRGLQLLFYSVGIGQISSEVPQNLSASRPQDRQFILSSKKLLLSDSGFYLCAWEHPAEEKLFFGSGTQLSVL.

V gene TRBV5-1 combines with J gene TRBJ1-3; possible D gene TRBD1, 6 bases. Germline V lookup: CDR1 SGHRS, CDR2 YFSETQ. V was pared by 2 bases and J by 0 bases, with 9 bases between. CDR3 length: 15 residues. The CDR3 DNA is TGCGCCAGCAGCTTACAGGGACTCTCTGGAAACACCATATATTTT. Residues: CASSLQGLSGNTIYF.

The genes are TRBV28 and TRBJ2-5; either TRBD1 or TRBD2 may supply D (5 bases each). The germline CDR1 and CDR2 sequences are MDHEN and SYDVKM. The CDR3 totals 13 residues. Trimming took 2 bases from V and 9 from J, leaving 13 bases between them. CDR3 in DNA: TGTGCCAGCAGTTTAAGGGGTACCGGGGCCCAGTACTTC. This translates into CASSLRGTGAQYF.

This chain uses TRBV11-1 with TRBJ2-3; D unclear. Germline lookup yields CDR1 SGHAT and CDR2 FQDESV (reference sequence). V lost 1 base, J lost 0 bases, and 8 bases lay in between. The CDR3 has 15 residues. The chain's CDR3 is CASSLDGSSTDTQYF. For the CDR3, the DNA is TGTGCCAGCAGCTTAGATGGCAGTAGCACAGATACGCAGTATTTT.

V is TRBV11-2 and J is TRBJ2-4; 8 bases fit TRBD1. V shed 4 bases, J shed 3 bases, and the junction held 8 bases outside the gene matches. Germline V gives CDR1 SGHAT, CDR2 FQNNGV. This CDR3 comprises 16 residues. CDR3 amino acids: CASSSTGVQGKNIQYF. DNA for the CDR3: TGTGCCAGCAGCTCGACAGGGGTACAGGGCAAAAACATTCAGTACTTC.

V and J are TRBV6-1 and TRBJ2-5; D not resolved. CDR3 length: 13 amino acids. Trimming took 1 base from V and 4 from J, leaving 7 bases between them. CDR1 and CDR2 from the germline V gene are MNHNS and SASEGT. In DNA, the CDR3 is TGTGCCAGCAGTGAAGGAGTGCGAGAGACCCAGTACTTC. Translated: CASSEGVRETQYF.

The V call is TRBV10-3, the J call TRBJ2-6; D gene unclear. This CDR3 comprises 14 residues. V was pared by 4 bases and J by 4 bases, with 8 bases between. Germline assignment: CDR1 ENHRY and CDR2 SYGVKD. The CDR3 nucleotides read TGTGCCATCAGTGCTGGATCCGGGGCCAACGTCCTGACTTTC. Its protein is CAISAGSGANVLTF.

The chain links TRBV11-3 to TRBJ2-5; no reliable D call. The CDR3 runs to 13 residues. CDR1 and CDR2 (germline): SGHNT, YENEEA. Trimming pared 2 bases from V and 1 base from J, leaving 5 bases between. CDR3 region: CASSLMGQETQYF. DNA for the CDR3: TGTGCCAGCAGCTTAATGGGCCAAGAGACCCAGTACTTC.

This clone was seen a few times. The chain couples TRBV4-1 to TRBJ2-1, with 11 bases lining up with TRBD2. Germline trimming cut 3 bases from V and 7 bases from J; bases unmatched to any gene: 8. The CDR3 sequence is 16 residues long. Germline lookup yields CDR1 MGHRA and CDR2 YSYEKL. CDR3: CASSHPLAGEGNEQFF. The CDR3, as DNA: TGCGCCAGCAGCCACCCACTAGCGGGAGAAGGGAATGAGCAGTTCTTC.

The chain carries TRBV7-8 and TRBJ1-2; D perhaps matches TRBD1 (5 bases). Deletions cut 5 bases from V and 5 bases from J, with 6 bases between. Germline-derived CDR1 and CDR2 are SGHVS and FQNEAQ. The CDR3 length is 11 residues. CDR3 amino acids: CASSQGYGYTF. In DNA, the CDR3 is TGTGCCAGCAGCCAGGGTTATGGCTACACCTTC. Variable domain in full (rest from reference TRBV7-8 and TRBJ1-2): GAGVSQSPRYKVAKRGQDVALRCDPISGHVSLFWYQQALGQGPEFLTYFQNEAQLDKSGLPSDRFFAERPEGSVSTLKIQRTQQEDSAVYLCASSQGYGYTFGSGTRLTVV.

This CDR3 is CASSETSDRGYTF. Here the CDR3 DNA reads TGTGCCAGCAGTGAAACGTCAGACCGTGGCTACACCTTC. The chain is built from TRBV6-1 and TRBJ1-2, with D unresolved. Trimming left V 2 bases short and J 7 bases short, with 11 bases between. Germline CDR1 is MNHNS and CDR2 is SASEGT. The CDR3 is made up of 13 amino acids.

V gene TRBV11-2 combines with J gene TRBJ2-2; D gene unclear. V was shortened by 1 base and J by 4 bases, with 7 bases between the two germline ends. The germline V gene has CDR1 SGHAT and CDR2 FQNNGV. This CDR3 has 14 residues. For the CDR3, the DNA is TGTGCCAGCAGCTTAGGGGCCCTCACCGGGGAGCTGTTTTTT. The encoded protein is CASSLGALTGELFF.